A single sample gave rise to the 15 T cell receptor beta chains below, sequenced in a study of shared T cell receptors in the human thymus (dated by TCRdb to the early 2020s). Library preparation used the immunoSEQ multiplex PCR assay. TCRdb's version of the immuneACCESS table is confined to in-frame rearrangements and falls short of the full clone set. An unresolved V gene accounts for under half of the shortfall where checked; the remainder is of unknown origin. The sample table shows roughly 560,000 clones, and around 82% are seen once. The ten largest clones take up about 0.014% of the sample. The data also belong to a second study, concerning human thymus T cells.

What was sequenced was thymocytes. The receptors shown here come from a boy in the first two years of life with a congenital heart defect. Donor details come from another sample of the same person, matched by shared clones.

This chain connects TRBV14 to TRBJ2-1, with 13 bases matching TRBD2. Per the germline V gene, CDR1 is SGHDN and CDR2 is FVKESK. The trim removed 4 bases at V and 8 bases at J, leaving 5 bases unmatched. The CDR3 length is 15 residues. The CDR3 protein is CASSPSLAGGHEQFF. CDR3 DNA: TGTGCCAGCAGCCCGTCACTAGCGGGAGGGCATGAGCAGTTCTTC.

The chain carries TRBV6-1 and TRBJ2-7; weak D call: TRBD2 (5 bases). V lost 3 bases and J 3 bases, leaving 12 bases between the germline ends. The germline CDR1 and CDR2 sequences are MNHNS and SASEGT. The CDR3 runs 14 residues. The DNA of the CDR3 is TGTGCCAGCAGTGACGGGATGAACAACTACGAGCAGTACTTC. Protein product: CASSDGMNNYEQYF.

The chain recombines TRBV14 with TRBJ2-2, with TRBD1 matching over 9 bases. CDR3 size: 19 residues. The J segment lost 4 bases and the V segment lost 3 bases, leaving 15 bases of the junction unmatched. CDR1 is SGHDN and CDR2 is FVKESK in the germline V gene. The CDR3 nucleotides read TGTGCCAGCAGCCACGACCTCACCCCGGGACAGGGAAGCACCGGGGAGCTGTTTTTT. Encoded protein: CASSHDLTPGQGSTGELFF.

The rearrangement joins TRBV10-1 to TRBJ2-3; maybe TRBD2 (6 bases). Trimming shortened V by 3 bases and J by 3 bases, and 13 bases separated the two germline ends. CDR1 and CDR2 (germline): WNHNN, SYGVQD (reference sequence). The CDR3 covers 15 residues. The CDR3 loop is CASSDRGWRTDTQYF. CDR3 sequence (DNA): TGCGCCAGCAGTGATCGGGGGTGGCGGACAGATACGCAGTATTTT.

The chain employs TRBV27 and TRBJ2-7; TRBD2 agrees at 10 bases. Unmatched junction bases numbered 19, after V lost 6 bases and J lost 5 bases. CDR1 is MNHEY, CDR2 SMNVEV, per germline (reference sequence). This CDR3 is built from 18 residues. CDR3 region: CASRTFSGRPLFVHEQYF. The CDR3 DNA reads as TGTGCCAGCAGGACGTTTAGCGGGAGGCCGCTTTTTGTCCACGAGCAGTACTTC.

The chain links TRBV4-2 to TRBJ2-5; 7 bases agree with TRBD2. CDR3 length: 15 residues. V gave up 3 bases and J gave up 0 bases; unmatched junction bases: 4. Germline CDR1 LGHNA, CDR2 YNFKEQ. The DNA for the CDR3 is TGTGCCAGCAGCCACCGACTAGCAGACCAAGAGACCCAGTACTTC. Encoded protein: CASSHRLADQETQYF.

This rearrangement joins TRBV18 to TRBJ1-2; 7 bases line up with TRBD1. This CDR3 is 14 amino acids long. Germline lookup yields CDR1 KGHSH and CDR2 LQKENI. V lost 4 bases to trimming and J lost 8 bases; unmatched junction nucleotides: 10. CDR3 bases: TGTGCCAGCTCACGCGGTACGACAGGGTGGGGCTACACCTTC. Encoded protein: CASSRGTTGWGYTF.

The chain links TRBV15 to TRBJ1-4; possibly TRBD1 for D (6 bases). Germline V gives CDR1 LNHNV, CDR2 YYDKDF (reference sequence). The CDR3 length is 16 residues. The ends were cut back, 0 bases at V and 8 bases at J, with 16 bases in the middle. The DNA for the CDR3 is TGTGCCACCAGCAGAGATTGGGAGGGGGTGAGAGAAAAACTGTTTTTT. It is translated as CATSRDWEGVREKLFF.

The chain uses TRBV6-1 and TRBJ1-5; 7 bases are a match to TRBD1. CDR1 is MNHNS and CDR2 is SASEGT in the germline V gene. The CDR3 has 16 amino acids. V lost 2 bases, J lost 7 bases, and 11 bases stayed unmatched. The CDR3 bases are TGTGCCAGCAGTGAACATACAGGGGAGGTTAGCCAGCCCCAGCATTTT. Protein sequence: CASSEHTGEVSQPQHF.

CDR3 bases: TGCAGCGTTGCCGCGATCCCATCCGAGGACAGGGGGCGGAACGAGCAGTACTTC. Translation: CSVAAIPSEDRGRNEQYF. J is TRBJ2-7 and V is TRBV29-1, with TRBD1 matching 11 bases. Trimming took 4 bases from V and 5 from J; bases not matched to a gene: 19. Germline CDR1 is SQVTM and CDR2 is ANQGSEA. The CDR3 is made up of 18 amino acids.

The gene calls are TRBV2 and TRBJ2-3; TRBD2 agrees at 11 bases. V lost 5 bases and J lost 3; bases outside the gene matches: 1. The length of the CDR3 is 14 residues. Germline CDR1 is SNHLY and CDR2 is FYNNEI. The CDR3 region is CASSPSGRTDTQYF. DNA for the CDR3: TGTGCCAGCAGTCCTAGCGGGAGGACAGATACGCAGTATTTT.

The V call is TRBV6-1, the J call TRBJ2-3; the match to TRBD2 covers 10 bases. Germline trimming cut 5 bases from V and 6 bases from J; bases unmatched to any gene: 8. The CDR3 is made up of 15 amino acids. Per germline, CDR1 MNHNS and CDR2 SASEGT. DNA of the CDR3: TGTGCCAGCAGTATAGCGGGAGGCCCCCTGGATACGCAGTATTTT. As protein: CASSIAGGPLDTQYF.

The V gene is TRBV6-1, the J gene TRBJ2-1, with 7 nucleotides matching TRBD2. This CDR3 has 15 residues. Per germline, CDR1 MNHNS and CDR2 SASEGT. Trimming at V came to 7 bases and at J to 0 bases, leaving 6 bases not matched to a gene. Written as DNA, the CDR3 is TGTGCCAGCAACCAAGCTAGCGGCTCCTACAATGAGCAGTTCTTC. This translates into CASNQASGSYNEQFF.

V usage is TRBV18 and J usage is TRBJ2-5, with 9 bases that match TRBD2. With V trimmed by 0 bases and J by 2 bases, 4 bases remained unmatched. The CDR3 consists of 16 residues. Per the germline V gene, CDR1 is KGHSH and CDR2 is LQKENI. The CDR3 loop reads CASSPPLAGLQETQYF. In DNA, the CDR3 is TGTGCCAGCTCACCACCCCTAGCGGGGTTACAAGAGACCCAGTACTTC.

The count of this clone is one. The chain joins TRBV14 to TRBJ2-1, with 10 bases matching TRBD2. The CDR3 extends over 15 amino acids. Germline V gene sequence: CDR1 SGHDN, CDR2 FVKESK. Trimming at V came to 8 bases and at J to 3 bases, leaving 7 bases not matched to a gene. The CDR3 DNA reads TGTGCCAGCCCGACTAGCGGGTTACTCTACAATGAGCAGTTCTTC. Translated, it gives CASPTSGLLYNEQFF. The full variable domain, its missing parts supplied by reference TRBV14 and TRBJ2-1, is EAGVTQFPSHSVIEKGQTVTLRCDPISGHDNLYWYRRVMGKEIKFLLHFVKESKQDESGMPNNRFLAERTGGTYSTLKVQPAELEDSGVYFCASPTSGLLYNEQFFGPGTRLTVL.